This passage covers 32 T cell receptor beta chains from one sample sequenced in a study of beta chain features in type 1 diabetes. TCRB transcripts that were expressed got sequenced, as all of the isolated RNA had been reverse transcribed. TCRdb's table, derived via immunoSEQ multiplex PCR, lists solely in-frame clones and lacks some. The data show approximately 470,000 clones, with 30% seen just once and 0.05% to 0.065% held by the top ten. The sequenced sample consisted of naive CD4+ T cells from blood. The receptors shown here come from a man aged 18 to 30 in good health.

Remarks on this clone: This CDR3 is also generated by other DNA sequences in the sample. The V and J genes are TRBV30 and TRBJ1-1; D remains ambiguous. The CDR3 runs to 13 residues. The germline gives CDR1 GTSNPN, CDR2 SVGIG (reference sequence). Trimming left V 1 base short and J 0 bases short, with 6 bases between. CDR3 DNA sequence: TGTGCCTGGAGTGCTCACATGAACACTGAAGCTTTCTTT. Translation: CAWSAHMNTEAFF.

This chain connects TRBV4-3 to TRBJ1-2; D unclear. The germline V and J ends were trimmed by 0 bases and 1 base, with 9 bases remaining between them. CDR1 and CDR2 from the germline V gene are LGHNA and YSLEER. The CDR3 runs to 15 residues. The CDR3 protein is CASSQENWSNYGYTF. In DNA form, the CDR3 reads TGCGCCAGCAGCCAAGAAAACTGGAGTAACTATGGCTACACCTTC.

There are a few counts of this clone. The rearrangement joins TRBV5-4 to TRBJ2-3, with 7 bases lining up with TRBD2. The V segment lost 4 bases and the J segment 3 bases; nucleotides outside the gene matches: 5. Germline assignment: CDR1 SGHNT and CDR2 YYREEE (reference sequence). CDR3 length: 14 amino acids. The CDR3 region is CASSNGGSTDTQYF. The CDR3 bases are TGTGCCAGCAGCAACGGGGGGAGTACAGATACGCAGTATTTT.

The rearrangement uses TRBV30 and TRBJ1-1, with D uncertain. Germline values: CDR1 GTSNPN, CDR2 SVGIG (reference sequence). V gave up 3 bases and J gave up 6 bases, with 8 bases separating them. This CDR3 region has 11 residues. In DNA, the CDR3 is TGTGCCTGGAGCCGGGAATCTGAAGCTTTCTTT. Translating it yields CAWSRESEAFF.

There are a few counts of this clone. The CDR3 is CAWTSRGNTEAFF. CDR3 in DNA: TGTGCCTGGACCTCCCGGGGCAACACTGAAGCTTTCTTT. The chain recombines TRBV30 with TRBJ1-1, with a tentative D call TRBD1 (5 bases). CDR1 is GTSNPN and CDR2 is SVGIG in the germline V gene (reference sequence). There are 13 residues in the CDR3. The V gene lost 4 bases and the J gene lost 2 bases, with 11 bases spanning the gap.

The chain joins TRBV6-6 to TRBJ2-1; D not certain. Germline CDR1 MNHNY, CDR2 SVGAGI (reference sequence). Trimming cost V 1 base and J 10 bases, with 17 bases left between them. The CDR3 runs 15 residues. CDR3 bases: TGTGCCAGCAGTTACTTAGGCTCGCTTTATCGGGAGCAGTTCTTC. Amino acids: CASSYLGSLYREQFF.

The DNA of the CDR3 is TGTGCCAGCAGCCCCAGGGCAGAGTACTATGGCTACACCTTC. Encoded protein: CASSPRAEYYGYTF. The chain has TRBV4-2 and TRBJ1-2; TRBD1 might be the D (5 bases). The length of the CDR3 is 14 residues. CDR1 is LGHNA and CDR2 is YNFKEQ in the germline V gene. V lost 4 bases and J 3 bases, leaving 12 bases between the germline ends.

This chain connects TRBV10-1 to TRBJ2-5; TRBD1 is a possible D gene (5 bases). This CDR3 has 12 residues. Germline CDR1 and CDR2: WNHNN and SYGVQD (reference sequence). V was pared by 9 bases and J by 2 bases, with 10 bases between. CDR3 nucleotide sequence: TGCGCCAGTTCAAACAGGCAAGAGACCCAGTACTTC. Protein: CASSNRQETQYF.

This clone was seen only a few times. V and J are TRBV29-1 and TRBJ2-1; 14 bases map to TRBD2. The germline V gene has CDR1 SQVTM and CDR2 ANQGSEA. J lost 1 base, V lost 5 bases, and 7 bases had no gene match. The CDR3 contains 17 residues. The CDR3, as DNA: TGCAGCGTTTCCGGGACTAGCGGGGGATTATCCTACAATGAGCAGTTCTTC. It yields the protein CSVSGTSGGLSYNEQFF.

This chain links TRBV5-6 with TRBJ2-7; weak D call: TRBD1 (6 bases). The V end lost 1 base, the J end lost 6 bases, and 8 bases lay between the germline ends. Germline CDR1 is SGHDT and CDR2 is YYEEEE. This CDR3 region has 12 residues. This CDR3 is CASSLTGIEQYF. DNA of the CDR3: TGTGCCAGCAGCTTGACAGGGATCGAGCAGTACTTC. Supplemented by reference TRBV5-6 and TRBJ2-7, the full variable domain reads DAGVTQSPTHLIKTRGQQVTLRCSPKSGHDTVSWYQQALGQGPQFIFQYYEEEERQRGNFPDRFSGHQFPNYSSELNVNALLLGDSALYLCASSLTGIEQYFGPGTRLTVT.

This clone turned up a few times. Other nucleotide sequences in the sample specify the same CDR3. CDR3 nucleotides: TGCAGCGTTGGCTCGGGGTATGGCTACACCTTC. Its protein is CSVGSGYGYTF. The rearrangement joins TRBV29-1 to TRBJ1-2; D is unclear. Germline CDR1 is SQVTM and CDR2 is ANQGSEA. The CDR3 totals 11 residues. V was clipped by 4 bases and J by 5 bases, with 8 bases between them.

In DNA form, the CDR3 reads TGTGCCAGCAGCTTATCGGACGGAGCTTTCTTT. Its translation is CASSLSDGAFF. The genes are TRBV7-9 and TRBJ1-1; D unresolved. Germline assignment: CDR1 SEHNR and CDR2 FQNEAQ (reference sequence). The CDR3 runs to 11 residues. Trimming took off 2 bases at V and 10 bases at J, with 8 bases between the two ends.

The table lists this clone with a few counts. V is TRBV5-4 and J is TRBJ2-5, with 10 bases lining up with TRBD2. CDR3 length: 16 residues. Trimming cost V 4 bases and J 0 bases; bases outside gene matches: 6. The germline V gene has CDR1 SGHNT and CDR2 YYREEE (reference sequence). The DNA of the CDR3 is TGTGCCAGCAGCATAGGACTAGCGGAAAACCAAGAGACCCAGTACTTC. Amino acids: CASSIGLAENQETQYF.

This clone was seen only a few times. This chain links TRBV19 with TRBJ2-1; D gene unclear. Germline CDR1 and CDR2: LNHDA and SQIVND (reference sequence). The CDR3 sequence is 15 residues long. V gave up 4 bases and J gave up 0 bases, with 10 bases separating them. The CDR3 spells CASSTARSSYNEQFF. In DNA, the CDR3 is TGTGCCAGTAGTACGGCGCGTAGCTCCTACAATGAGCAGTTCTTC. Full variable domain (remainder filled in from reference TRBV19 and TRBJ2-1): DGGITQSPKYLFRKEGQNVTLSCEQNLNHDAMYWYRQDPGQGLRLIYYSQIVNDFQKGDIAEGYSVSREKKESFPLTVTSAQKNPTAFYLCASSTARSSYNEQFFGPGTRLTVL.

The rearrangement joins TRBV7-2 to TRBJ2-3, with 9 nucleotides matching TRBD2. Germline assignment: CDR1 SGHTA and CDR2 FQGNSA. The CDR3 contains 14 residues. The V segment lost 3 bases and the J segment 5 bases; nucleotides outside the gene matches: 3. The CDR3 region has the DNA TGTGCCAGCAGCTTGCGGCGGGAGGGAGATACGCAGTATTTT. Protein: CASSLRREGDTQYF.

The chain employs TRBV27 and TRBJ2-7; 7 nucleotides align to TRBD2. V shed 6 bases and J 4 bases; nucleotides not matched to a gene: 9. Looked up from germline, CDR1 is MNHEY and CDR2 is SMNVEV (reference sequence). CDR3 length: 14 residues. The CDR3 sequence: CASRQPGGGYEQYF. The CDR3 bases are TGTGCCAGCAGACAACCCGGGGGAGGGTACGAGCAGTACTTC.

In DNA form, the CDR3 reads TGTGCCAGCAGCCAGGGGGGCTGGCAAGAGACCCAGTACTTC. Its protein product is CASSQGGWQETQYF. V is TRBV14 and J is TRBJ2-5; D is perhaps TRBD1 or TRBD2 (6 bases each). The CDR3 has 14 amino acids. V lost 3 bases, J lost 2 bases, and 10 bases lay in between. Germline CDR1 is SGHDN and CDR2 is FVKESK.

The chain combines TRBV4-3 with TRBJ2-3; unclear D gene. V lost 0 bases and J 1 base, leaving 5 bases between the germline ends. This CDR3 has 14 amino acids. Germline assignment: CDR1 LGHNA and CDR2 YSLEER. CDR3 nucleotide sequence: TGCGCCAGCAGCCAAGATCGGCGCACAGATACGCAGTATTTT. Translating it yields CASSQDRRTDTQYF.

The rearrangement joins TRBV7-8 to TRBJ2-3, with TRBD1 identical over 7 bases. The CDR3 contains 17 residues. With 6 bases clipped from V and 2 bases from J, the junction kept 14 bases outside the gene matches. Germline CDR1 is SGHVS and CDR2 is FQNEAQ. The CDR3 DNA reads TGTGCCAGCAGACCGGCTCTGAGACAGGGCCCCACAGATACGCAGTATTTT. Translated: CASRPALRQGPTDTQYF.

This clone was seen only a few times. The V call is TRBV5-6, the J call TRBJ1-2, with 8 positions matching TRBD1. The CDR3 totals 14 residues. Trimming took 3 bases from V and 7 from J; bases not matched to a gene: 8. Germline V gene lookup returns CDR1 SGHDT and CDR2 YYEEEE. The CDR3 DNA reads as TGTGCCAGCAGCTGGGGGACAGGACCAGCTGGCTACACCTTC. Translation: CASSWGTGPAGYTF.

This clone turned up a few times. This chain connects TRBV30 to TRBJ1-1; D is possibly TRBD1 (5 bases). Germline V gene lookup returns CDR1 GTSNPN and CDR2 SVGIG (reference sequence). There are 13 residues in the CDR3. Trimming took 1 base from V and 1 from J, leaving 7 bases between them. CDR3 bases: TGTGCCTGGAGTGATCAGGGGAACACTGAAGCTTTCTTT. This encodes CAWSDQGNTEAFF.

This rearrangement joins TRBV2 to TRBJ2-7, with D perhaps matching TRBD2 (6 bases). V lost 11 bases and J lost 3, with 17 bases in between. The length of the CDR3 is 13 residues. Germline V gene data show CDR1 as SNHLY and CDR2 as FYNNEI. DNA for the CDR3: TGTGCCGGACTATACGGGGGAAACTACGAGCAGTACTTC. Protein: CAGLYGGNYEQYF.

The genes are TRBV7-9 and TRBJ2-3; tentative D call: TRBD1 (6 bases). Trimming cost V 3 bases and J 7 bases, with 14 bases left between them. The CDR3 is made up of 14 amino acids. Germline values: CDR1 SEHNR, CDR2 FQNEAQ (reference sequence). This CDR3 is CASSFAGVGNTQYF. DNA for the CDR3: TGTGCCAGCAGCTTTGCAGGGGTGGGAAATACGCAGTATTTT.

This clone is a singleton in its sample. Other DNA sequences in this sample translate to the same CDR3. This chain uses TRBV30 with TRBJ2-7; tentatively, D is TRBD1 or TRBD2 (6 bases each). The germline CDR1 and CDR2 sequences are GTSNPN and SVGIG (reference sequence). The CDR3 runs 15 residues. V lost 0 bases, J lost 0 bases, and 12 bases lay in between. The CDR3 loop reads CAWSVGGTSSYEQYF. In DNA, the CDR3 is TGTGCCTGGAGTGTAGGGGGGACGAGCTCCTACGAGCAGTACTTC. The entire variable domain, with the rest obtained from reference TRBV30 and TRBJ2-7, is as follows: SQTIHQWPATLVQPVGSPLSLECTVEGTSNPNLYWYRQAAGRGLQLLFYSVGIGQISSEVPQNLSASRPQDRQFILSSKKLLLSDSGFYLCAWSVGGTSSYEQYFGPGTRLTVT.

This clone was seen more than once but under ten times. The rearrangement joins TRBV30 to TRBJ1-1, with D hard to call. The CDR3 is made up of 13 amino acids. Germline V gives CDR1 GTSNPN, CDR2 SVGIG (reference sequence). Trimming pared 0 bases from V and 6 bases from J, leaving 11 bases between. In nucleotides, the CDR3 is TGTGCCTGGAGTGTACATGGGGAGGCTGAAGCTTTCTTT. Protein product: CAWSVHGEAEAFF.

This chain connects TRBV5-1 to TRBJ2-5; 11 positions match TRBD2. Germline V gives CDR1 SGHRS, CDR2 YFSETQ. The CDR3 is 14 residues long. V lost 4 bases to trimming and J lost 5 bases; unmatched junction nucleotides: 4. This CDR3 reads CASSLIAGGETQYF. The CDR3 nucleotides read TGCGCCAGCAGCCTTATAGCGGGAGGGGAGACCCAGTACTTC. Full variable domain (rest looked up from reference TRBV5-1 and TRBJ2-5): KAGVTQTPRYLIKTRGQQVTLSCSPISGHRSVSWYQQTPGQGLQFLFEYFSETQRNKGNFPGRFSGRQFSNSRSEMNVSTLELGDSALYLCASSLIAGGETQYFGPGTRLLVL.

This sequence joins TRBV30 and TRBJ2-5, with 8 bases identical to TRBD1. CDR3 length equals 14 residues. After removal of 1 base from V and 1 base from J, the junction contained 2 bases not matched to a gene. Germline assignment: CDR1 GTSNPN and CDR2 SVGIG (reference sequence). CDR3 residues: CAWSADRAQETQYF. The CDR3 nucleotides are TGTGCCTGGAGTGCGGACAGGGCCCAAGAGACCCAGTACTTC.

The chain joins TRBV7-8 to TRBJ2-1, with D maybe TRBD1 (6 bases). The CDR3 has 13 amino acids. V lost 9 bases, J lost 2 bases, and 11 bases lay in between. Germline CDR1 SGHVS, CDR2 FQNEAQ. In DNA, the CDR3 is TGTGCCAGTCACCGGGACACCTACAATGAGCAGTTCTTC. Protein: CASHRDTYNEQFF.

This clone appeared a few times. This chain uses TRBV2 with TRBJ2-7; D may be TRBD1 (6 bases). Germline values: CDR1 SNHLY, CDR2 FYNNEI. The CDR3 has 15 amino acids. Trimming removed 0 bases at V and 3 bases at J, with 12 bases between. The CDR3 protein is CASSEAPGVNYEQYF. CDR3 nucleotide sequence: TGTGCCAGCAGTGAAGCGCCAGGGGTGAACTACGAGCAGTACTTC. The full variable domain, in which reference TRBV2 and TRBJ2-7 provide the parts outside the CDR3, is EPEVTQTPSHQVTQMGQEVILRCVPISNHLYFYWYRQILGQKVEFLVSFYNNEISEKSEIFDDQFSVERPDGSNFTLKIRSTKLEDSAMYFCASSEAPGVNYEQYFGPGTRLTVT.

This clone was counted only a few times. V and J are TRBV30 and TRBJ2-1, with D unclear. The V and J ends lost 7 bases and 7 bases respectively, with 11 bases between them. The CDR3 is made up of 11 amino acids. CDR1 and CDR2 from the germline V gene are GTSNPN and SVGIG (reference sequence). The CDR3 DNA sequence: TGTGCCTCGTCTGTCCGAAATGAGCAGTTCTTC. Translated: CASSVRNEQFF.

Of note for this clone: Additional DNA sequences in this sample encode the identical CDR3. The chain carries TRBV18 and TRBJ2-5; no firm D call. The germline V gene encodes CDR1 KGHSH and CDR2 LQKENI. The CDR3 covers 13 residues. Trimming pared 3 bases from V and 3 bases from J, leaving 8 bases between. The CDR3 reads CASSPGREETQYF. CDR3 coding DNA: TGTGCCAGCTCACCTGGCAGAGAAGAGACCCAGTACTTC. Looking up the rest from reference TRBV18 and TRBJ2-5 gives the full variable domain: NAGVMQNPRHLVRRRGQEARLRCSPMKGHSHVYWYRQLPEEGLKFMVYLQKENIIDESGMPKERFSAEFPKEGPSILRIQQVVRGDSAAYFCASSPGREETQYFGPGTRLLVL.

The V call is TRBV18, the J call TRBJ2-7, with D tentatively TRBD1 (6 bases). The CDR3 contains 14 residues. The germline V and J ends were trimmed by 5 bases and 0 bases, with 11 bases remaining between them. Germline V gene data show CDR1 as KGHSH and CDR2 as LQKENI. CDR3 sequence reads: CASSKQGSSYEQYF. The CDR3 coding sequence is TGTGCCAGCTCAAAACAGGGTAGCTCCTACGAGCAGTACTTC. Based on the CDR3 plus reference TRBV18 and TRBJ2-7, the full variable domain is NAGVMQNPRHLVRRRGQEARLRCSPMKGHSHVYWYRQLPEEGLKFMVYLQKENIIDESGMPKERFSAEFPKEGPSILRIQQVVRGDSAAYFCASSKQGSSYEQYFGPGTRLTVT.